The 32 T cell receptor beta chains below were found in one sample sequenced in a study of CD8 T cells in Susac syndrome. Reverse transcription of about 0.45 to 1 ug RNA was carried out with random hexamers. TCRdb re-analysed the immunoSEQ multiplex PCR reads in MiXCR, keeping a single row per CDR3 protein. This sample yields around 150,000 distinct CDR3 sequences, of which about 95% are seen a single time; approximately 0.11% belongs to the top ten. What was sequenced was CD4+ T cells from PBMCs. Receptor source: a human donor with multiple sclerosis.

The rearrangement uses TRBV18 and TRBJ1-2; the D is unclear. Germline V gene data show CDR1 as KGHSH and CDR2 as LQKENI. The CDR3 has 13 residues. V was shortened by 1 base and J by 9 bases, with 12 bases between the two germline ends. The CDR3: CASSPRQEARYTF. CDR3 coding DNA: TGTGCCAGCTCACCACGCCAGGAGGCTCGCTACACCTTC.

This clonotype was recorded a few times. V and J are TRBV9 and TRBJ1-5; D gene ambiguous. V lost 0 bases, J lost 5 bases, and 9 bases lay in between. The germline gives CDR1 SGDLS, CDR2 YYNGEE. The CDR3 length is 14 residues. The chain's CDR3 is CASSVGMADQPQHF. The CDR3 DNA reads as TGTGCCAGCAGCGTAGGTATGGCTGATCAGCCCCAGCATTTT.

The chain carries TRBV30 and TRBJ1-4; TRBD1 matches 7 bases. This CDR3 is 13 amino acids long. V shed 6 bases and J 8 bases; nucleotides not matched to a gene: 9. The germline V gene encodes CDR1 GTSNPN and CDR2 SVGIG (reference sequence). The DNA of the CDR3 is TGTGCCTGTAAAGGGGGCTCAGGAGAAAAACTGTTTTTT. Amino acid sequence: CACKGGSGEKLFF.

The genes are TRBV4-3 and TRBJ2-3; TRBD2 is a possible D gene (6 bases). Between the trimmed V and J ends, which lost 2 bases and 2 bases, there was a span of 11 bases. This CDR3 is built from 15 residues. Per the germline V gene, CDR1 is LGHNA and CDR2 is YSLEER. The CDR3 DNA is TGCGCCAGCAGCCAAAATAGCGGACTCACAGATACGCAGTATTTT. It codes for CASSQNSGLTDTQYF.

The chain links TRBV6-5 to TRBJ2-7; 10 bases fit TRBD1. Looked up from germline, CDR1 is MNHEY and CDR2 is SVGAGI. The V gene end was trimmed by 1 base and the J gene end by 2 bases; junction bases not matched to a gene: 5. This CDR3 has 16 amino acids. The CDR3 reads CASSYYPGQGTYEQYF. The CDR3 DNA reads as TGTGCCAGCAGTTACTATCCGGGACAGGGGACCTACGAGCAGTACTTC.

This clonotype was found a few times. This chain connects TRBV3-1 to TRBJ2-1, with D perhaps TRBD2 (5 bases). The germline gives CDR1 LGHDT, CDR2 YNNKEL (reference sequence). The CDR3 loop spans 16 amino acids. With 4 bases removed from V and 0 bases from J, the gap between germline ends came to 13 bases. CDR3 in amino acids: CASSPLRASSYNEQFF. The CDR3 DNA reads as TGTGCCAGCAGCCCCCTGCGGGCAAGCTCCTACAATGAGCAGTTCTTC.

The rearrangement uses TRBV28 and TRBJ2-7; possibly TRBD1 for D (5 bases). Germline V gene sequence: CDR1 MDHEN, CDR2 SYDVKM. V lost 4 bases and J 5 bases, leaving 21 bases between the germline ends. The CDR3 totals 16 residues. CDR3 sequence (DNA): TGTGCCAGCAGTTCTCCGCGACAGATCCGTTTGGACGAGCAGTACTTC. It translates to CASSSPRQIRLDEQYF.

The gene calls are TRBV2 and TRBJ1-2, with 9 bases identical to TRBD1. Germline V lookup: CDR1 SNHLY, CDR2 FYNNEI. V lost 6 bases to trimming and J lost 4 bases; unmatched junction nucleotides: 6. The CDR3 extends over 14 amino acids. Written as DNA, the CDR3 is TGTGCCAGCAGGTACAGGGGGCTCGGCTATGGCTACACCTTC. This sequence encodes CASRYRGLGYGYTF. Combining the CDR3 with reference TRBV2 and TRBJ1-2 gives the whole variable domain EPEVTQTPSHQVTQMGQEVILRCVPISNHLYFYWYRQILGQKVEFLVSFYNNEISEKSEIFDDQFSVERPDGSNFTLKIRSTKLEDSAMYFCASRYRGLGYGYTFGSGTRLTVV.

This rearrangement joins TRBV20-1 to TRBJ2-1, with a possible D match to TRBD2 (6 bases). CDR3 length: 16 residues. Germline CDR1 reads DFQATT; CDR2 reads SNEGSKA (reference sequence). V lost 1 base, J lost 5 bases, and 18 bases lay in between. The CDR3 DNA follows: TGCAGTGCTAGAGTGTTGGGCGGGATCCGCAACAATGAGCAGTTCTTC. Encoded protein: CSARVLGGIRNNEQFF.

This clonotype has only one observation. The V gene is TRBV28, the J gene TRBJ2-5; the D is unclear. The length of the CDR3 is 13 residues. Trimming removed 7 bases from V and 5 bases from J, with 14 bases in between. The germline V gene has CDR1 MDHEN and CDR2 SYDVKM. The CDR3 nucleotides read TGTGCCAGCAATTTTTCGCCTGTGGAGACCCAGTACTTC. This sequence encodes CASNFSPVETQYF.

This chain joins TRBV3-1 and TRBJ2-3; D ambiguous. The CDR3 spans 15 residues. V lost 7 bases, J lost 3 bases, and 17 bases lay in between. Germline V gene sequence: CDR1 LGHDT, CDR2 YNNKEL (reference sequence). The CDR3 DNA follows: TGTGCCAGCAAAAGGTGGGGAAGCTATACAGATACGCAGTATTTT. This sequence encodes CASKRWGSYTDTQYF.

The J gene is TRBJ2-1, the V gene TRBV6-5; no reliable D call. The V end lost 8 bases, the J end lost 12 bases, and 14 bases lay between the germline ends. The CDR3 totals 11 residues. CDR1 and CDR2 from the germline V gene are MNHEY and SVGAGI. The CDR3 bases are TGTGCCAGCGGATATCCCACGGGGCAGTTCTTC. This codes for CASGYPTGQFF.

DNA for the CDR3: TGTGCCAGCAGCCAATCGGGGGATGGTCACCCCCAGCATTTT. Translated: CASSQSGDGHPQHF. The chain carries TRBV3-1 and TRBJ1-5; weak D call: TRBD1 (5 bases). Looked up from germline, CDR1 is LGHDT and CDR2 is YNNKEL (reference sequence). The CDR3 is 14 residues long. V was clipped by 2 bases and J by 10 bases, with 15 bases between them.

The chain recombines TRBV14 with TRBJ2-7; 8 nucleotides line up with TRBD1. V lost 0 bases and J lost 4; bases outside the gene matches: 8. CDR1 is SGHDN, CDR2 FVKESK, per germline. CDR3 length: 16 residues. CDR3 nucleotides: TGTGCCAGCAGCCAAGATCTGGGCAGGGGGCTATACGAGCAGTACTTC. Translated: CASSQDLGRGLYEQYF. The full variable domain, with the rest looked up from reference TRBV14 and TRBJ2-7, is EAGVTQFPSHSVIEKGQTVTLRCDPISGHDNLYWYRRVMGKEIKFLLHFVKESKQDESGMPNNRFLAERTGGTYSTLKVQPAELEDSGVYFCASSQDLGRGLYEQYFGPGTRLTVT.

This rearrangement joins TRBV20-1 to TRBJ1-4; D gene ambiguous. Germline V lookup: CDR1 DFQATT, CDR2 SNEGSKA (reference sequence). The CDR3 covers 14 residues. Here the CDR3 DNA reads TGCAGCGCTGCCGTGGATGCAACTAATGAAAAACTGTTTTTT. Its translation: CSAAVDATNEKLFF.

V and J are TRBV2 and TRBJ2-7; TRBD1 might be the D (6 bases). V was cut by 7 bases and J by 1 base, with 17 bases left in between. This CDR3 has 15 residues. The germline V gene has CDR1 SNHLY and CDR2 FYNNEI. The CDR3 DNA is TGTGCCAGCACTCCTAGGGGAACAGGGTCCTACGAGCAGTACTTC. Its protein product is CASTPRGTGSYEQYF.

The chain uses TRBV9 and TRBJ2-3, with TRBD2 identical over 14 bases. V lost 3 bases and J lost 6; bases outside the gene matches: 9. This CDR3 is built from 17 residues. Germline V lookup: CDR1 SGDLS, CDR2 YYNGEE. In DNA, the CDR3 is TGTGCCAGCAGCGCGGCCGGGACTAGCGGGAGAGAGGATACGCAGTATTTT. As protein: CASSAAGTSGREDTQYF. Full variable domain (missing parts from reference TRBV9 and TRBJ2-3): DSGVTQTPKHLITATGQRVTLRCSPRSGDLSVYWYQQSLDQGLQFLIQYYNGEERAKGNILERFSAQQFPDLHSELNLSSLELGDSALYFCASSAAGTSGREDTQYFGPGTRLTVL.

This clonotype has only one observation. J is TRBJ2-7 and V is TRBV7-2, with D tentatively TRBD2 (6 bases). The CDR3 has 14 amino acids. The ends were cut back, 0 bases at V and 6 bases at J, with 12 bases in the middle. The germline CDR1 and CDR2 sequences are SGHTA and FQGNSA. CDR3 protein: CASSLAIAGTEQYF. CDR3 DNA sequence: TGTGCCAGCAGCTTAGCGATCGCGGGGACCGAGCAGTACTTC.

CDR3 residues: CASSLARDRSERKTRTDTQYF. In DNA, the CDR3 is TGTGCCAGCAGCTTAGCGAGGGACAGGTCGGAAAGGAAAACCCGCACAGATACGCAGTATTTT. The chain joins TRBV7-6 to TRBJ2-3, with 8 bases lining up with TRBD1. The CDR3 totals 21 residues. Germline V gene sequence: CDR1 SGHVS, CDR2 FNYEAQ. Trimming took 0 bases from V and 1 from J; bases not matched to a gene: 18.

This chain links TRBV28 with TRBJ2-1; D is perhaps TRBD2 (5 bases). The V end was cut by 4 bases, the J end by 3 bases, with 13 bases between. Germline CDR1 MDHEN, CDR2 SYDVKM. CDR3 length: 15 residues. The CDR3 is CASSSLSGFYNEQFF. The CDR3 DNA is TGTGCCAGCAGTTCATTGAGCGGCTTCTACAATGAGCAGTTCTTC. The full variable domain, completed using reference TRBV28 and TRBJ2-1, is DVKVTQSSRYLVKRTGEKVFLECVQDMDHENMFWYRQDPGLGLRLIYFSYDVKMKEKGDIPEGYSVSREKKERFSLILESASTNQTSMYLCASSSLSGFYNEQFFGPGTRLTVL.

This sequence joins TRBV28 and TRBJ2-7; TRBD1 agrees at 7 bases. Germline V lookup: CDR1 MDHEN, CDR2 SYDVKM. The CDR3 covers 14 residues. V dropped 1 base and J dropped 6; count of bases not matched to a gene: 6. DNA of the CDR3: TGTGCCAGCAGTTTATTGACAGGGTCTGGCGAGCAGTACTTC. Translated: CASSLLTGSGEQYF.

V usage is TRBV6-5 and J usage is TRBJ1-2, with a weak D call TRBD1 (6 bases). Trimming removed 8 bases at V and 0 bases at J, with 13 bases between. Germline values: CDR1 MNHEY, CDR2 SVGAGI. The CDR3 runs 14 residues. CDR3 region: CASGRTAANYGYTF. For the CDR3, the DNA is TGTGCCAGCGGGAGGACAGCTGCTAACTATGGCTACACCTTC.

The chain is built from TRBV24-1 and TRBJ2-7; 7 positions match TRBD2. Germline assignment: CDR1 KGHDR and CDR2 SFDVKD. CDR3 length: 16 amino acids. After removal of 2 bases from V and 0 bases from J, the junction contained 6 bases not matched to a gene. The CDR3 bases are TGTGCCACCAGTGATTCAAGGGACTATCCCTCCTACGAGCAGTACTTC. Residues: CATSDSRDYPSYEQYF.

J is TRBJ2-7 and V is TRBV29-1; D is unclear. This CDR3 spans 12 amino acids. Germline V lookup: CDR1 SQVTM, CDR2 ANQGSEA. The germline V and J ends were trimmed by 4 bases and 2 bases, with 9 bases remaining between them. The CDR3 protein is CSVVLDTYEQYF. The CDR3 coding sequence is TGCAGCGTTGTCCTAGATACCTACGAGCAGTACTTC.

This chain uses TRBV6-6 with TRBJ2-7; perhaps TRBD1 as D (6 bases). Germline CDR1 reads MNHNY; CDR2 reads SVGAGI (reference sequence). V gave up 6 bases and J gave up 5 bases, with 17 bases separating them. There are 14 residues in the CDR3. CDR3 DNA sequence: TGTGCCAGCAGCAATATACAGGGTAACAACGAGCAGTACTTC. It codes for CASSNIQGNNEQYF.

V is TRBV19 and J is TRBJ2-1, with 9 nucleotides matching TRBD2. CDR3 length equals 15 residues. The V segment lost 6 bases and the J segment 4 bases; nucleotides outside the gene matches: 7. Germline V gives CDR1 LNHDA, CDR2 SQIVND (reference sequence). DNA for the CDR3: TGTGCCAGTAGCCCTACTAGCGGGCCTTACAATGAGCAGTTCTTC. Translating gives CASSPTSGPYNEQFF. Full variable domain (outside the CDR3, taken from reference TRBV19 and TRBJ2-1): DGGITQSPKYLFRKEGQNVTLSCEQNLNHDAMYWYRQDPGQGLRLIYYSQIVNDFQKGDIAEGYSVSREKKESFPLTVTSAQKNPTAFYLCASSPTSGPYNEQFFGPGTRLTVL.

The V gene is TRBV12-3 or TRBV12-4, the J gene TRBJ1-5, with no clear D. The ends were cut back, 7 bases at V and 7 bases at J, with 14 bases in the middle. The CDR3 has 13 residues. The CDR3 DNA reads TGTGCCAGCACCCCGGATTCTCTGCAGCCCCAGCATTTT. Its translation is CASTPDSLQPQHF.

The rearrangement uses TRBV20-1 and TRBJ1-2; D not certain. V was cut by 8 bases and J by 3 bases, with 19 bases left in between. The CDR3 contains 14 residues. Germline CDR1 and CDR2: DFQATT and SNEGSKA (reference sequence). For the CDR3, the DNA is TGCAGTTTTCCACCCAGGACGTCGGACTATGGCTACACCTTC. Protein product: CSFPPRTSDYGYTF.

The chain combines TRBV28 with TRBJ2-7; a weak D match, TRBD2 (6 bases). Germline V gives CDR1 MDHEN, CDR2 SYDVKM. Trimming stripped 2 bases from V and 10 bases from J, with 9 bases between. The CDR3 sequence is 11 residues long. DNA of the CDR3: TGTGCCAGCAGTTTAAATAGCGGACAGTACTTC. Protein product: CASSLNSGQYF.

CDR3 in amino acids: CASSPAGRVQNSPLHF. The CDR3 DNA is TGTGCCAGCAGCCCGGCGGGCAGGGTTCAGAATTCACCCCTCCACTTT. The genes are TRBV7-2 and TRBJ1-6; D might be TRBD1 (5 bases). V lost 5 bases and J lost 7, with 18 bases in between. This CDR3 region has 16 residues. CDR1 is SGHTA, CDR2 FQGNSA, per germline.

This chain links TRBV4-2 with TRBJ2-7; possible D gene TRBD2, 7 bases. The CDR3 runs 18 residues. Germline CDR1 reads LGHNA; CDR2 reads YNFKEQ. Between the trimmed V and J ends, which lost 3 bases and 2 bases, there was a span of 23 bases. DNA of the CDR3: TGTGCCAGCAGCCAGGATGCAAAACGGCGCGGGGGCCCCTACGAGCAGTACTTC. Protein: CASSQDAKRRGGPYEQYF.

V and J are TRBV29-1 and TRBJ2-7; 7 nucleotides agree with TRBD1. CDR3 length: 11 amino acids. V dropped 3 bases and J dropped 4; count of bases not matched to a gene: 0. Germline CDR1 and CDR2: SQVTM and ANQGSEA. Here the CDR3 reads CSVDRGYEQYF. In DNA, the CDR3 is TGCAGCGTTGACAGGGGGTACGAGCAGTACTTC.